The sequence of this TCR beta chain was determined in a study of blood T cells in healthy people across ages (dated by TCRdb to about 2015). Regarding the complete study: Template switching captured roughly one uniquely barcoded TCR beta cDNA molecule per two T cells in model experiments. Age-related changes in TCR beta repertoire diversity were measured in the study by deep sequencing normalized with unique cDNA molecular identifiers. The donors were divided into four age groups: young (average about 15 years), middle-aged (almost 40), aged (approximately 59) and long-lived (approximately 74). To avoid experimental bias, donors of different ages were randomly spread across the sequencing lanes. The study analyzed two additional independent replicas of 1 million unique cDNA reads from the same blood draw for two donors, one aged 18 to 29 and one aged 80 or older. Study-wide conclusions, independent of this receptor: Observed TCR beta diversity per million T cells fell roughly linearly with age, and a significant reduction was already apparent by age approximately 41. Estimates of total diversity from one million sequenced T cells were regarded as lower bounds and underestimates. Because the CMV infection status of the donors was unknown, age-related changes in expanded clonotypes may potentially have been confounded. The long-lived group showed more naive CD4+ T cells, fewer expanded clones and increased TCR diversity than the aged group, suggesting age selection. There was a strong correlation between observed TCR beta diversity and the percentage of naive T cells measured by flow cytometry. Since profiling was done on bulk unsorted PBMCs, naive and antigen-experienced compartments could not be conclusively compared.

Receptor amplification or capture employed 5' RACE. Sequencing took place on an Illumina HiSeq 2500. A second PCR of roughly 7 to 11 cycles was performed with a sample-barcoded 5' primer and a J-beta primer mix. Each TCR beta cDNA molecule received a unique molecular identifier from a template-switch 5' adaptor carrying 12 random nucleotides. Each sample yielded at least 2.5 million CDR3-containing paired-end reads. First-strand cDNA synthesis was performed from all RNA using the Mint cDNA synthesis kit, with priming by a TRBC-specific oligonucleotide. All cDNA was treated with uracil-DNA glycosylase and then went through a first 18-cycle PCR with the universal primers M1SS and BC2_uni_R. The paper's data handling went like this. For normalization, 1 million high-quality reads, each with a distinct molecular identifier, were randomly selected from each sample. Instead of being binned into consensus sequences, reads with shared molecular identifiers were discarded. MiTCR, with a Q25 quality threshold and the strictest error-elimination algorithm, was used for CDR3 identification, clonotype clustering and error correction. Lower-bound total TCR beta diversity was estimated with a nonparametric unseen species model using Euler transformation. TCRdb itself trimmed the public reads at Q25 with fastp, ran MiXCR and retained productive beta chains. Each record represents a unique CDR3 protein, reported with the most common genes and DNA among its rows. The V and J calls follow TCRdb's processing rather than the paper's. This sample holds 800,000 or so distinct CDR3 sequences; less than 60% were observed only once. 15% to 20% of the sample is taken by the ten largest.

V drops 6 bases and J drops 1 base, leaving 7 bases in between. Taken from cysteine to phenylalanine, the CDR3 has 13 residues. Here the CDR3 DNA is all that survives: 39 bases in frame from base 1. The table lists this clonotype with a few counts. The clone's antigen remains unknown. There are no base qualities to consult, and no much larger clone falls within one base. The 39 donors, aged roughly 6 to 95 years, were systemically healthy Caucasian individuals from Russia. Approximately 9 milliliters of peripheral blood were collected from each donor into EDTA-treated Vacutainer tubes. Ficoll-Paque density-gradient centrifugation was used to isolate PBMCs, with at least 7 million per sample. Total RNA was extracted from PBMCs with Trizol reagent, with at least 6 micrograms obtained per sample. For every donor, flow cytometry on a PBMC aliquot measured the percentage of naive CD45RAhigh/CD27high T cells.

Recombination connected TRBV12-3 or TRBV12-4 to TRBJ2-1, and the D gene may be TRBD1, 5 bases matching. The specimen sequenced was blood. The receptor was isolated from a man of 80 years or more in good health. The CDR3 reads as follows: CASRKGSYNEQFF. The DNA sequence is TGTGCCAGCAGGAAGGGGTCCTACAATGAGCAGTTCTTC.